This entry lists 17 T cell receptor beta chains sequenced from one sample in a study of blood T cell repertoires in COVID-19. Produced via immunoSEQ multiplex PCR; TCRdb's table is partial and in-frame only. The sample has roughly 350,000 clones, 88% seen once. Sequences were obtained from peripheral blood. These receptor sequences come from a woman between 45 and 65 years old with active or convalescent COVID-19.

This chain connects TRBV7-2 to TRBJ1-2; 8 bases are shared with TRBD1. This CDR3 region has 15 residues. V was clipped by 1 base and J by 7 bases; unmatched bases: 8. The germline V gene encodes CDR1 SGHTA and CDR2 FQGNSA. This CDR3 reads CASSLDSGGAGGYTF. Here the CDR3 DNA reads TGTGCCAGCAGCTTAGATTCAGGGGGCGCAGGTGGCTACACCTTC.

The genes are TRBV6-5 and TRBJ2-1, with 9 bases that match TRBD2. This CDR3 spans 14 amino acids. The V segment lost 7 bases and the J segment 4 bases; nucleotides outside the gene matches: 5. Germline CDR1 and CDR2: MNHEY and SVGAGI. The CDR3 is CASTLAGGYNEQFF. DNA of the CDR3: TGTGCCAGCACACTGGCGGGAGGGTACAATGAGCAGTTCTTC.

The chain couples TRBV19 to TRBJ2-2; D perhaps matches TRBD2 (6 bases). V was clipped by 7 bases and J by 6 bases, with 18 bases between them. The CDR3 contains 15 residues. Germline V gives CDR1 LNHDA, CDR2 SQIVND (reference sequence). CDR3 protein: CASIASGVLAGELFF. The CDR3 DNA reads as TGTGCCAGTATTGCCTCGGGGGTACTGGCCGGGGAGCTGTTTTTT.

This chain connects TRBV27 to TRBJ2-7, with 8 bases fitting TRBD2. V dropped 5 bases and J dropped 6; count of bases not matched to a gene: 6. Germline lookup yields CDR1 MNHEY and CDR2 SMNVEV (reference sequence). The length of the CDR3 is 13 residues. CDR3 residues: CASSRTSWGEQYF. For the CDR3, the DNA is TGTGCCAGCAGTCGGACTAGCTGGGGCGAGCAGTACTTC.

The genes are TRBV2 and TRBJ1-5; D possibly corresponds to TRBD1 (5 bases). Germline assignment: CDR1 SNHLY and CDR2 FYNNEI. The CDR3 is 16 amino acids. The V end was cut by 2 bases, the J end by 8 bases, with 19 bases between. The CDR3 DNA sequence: TGTGCCAGCAGTGAAAGCCCCGGGGGGGTCGGGAAGCCCCAGCATTTT. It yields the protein CASSESPGGVGKPQHF.

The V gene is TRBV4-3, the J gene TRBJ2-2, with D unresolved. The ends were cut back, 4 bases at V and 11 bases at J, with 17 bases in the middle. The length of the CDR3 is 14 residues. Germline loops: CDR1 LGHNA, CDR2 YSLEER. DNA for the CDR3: TGCGCCAGCAGCCGGAGACTCGTATCTGAAGAGCTGTTTTTT. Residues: CASSRRLVSEELFF.

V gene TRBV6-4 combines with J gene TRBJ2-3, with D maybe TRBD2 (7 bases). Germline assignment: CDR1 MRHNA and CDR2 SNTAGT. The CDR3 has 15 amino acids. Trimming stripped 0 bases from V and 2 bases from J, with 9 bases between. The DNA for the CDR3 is TGTGCCAGCAGTGACTCCCGGGGGGCCACAGATACGCAGTATTTT. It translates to CASSDSRGATDTQYF.

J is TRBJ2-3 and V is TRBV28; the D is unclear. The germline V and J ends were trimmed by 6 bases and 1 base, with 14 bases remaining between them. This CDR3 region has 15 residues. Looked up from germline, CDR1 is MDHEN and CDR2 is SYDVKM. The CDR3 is CASSPAAVGTDTQYF. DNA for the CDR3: TGTGCCAGCAGCCCCGCGGCGGTGGGCACAGATACGCAGTATTTT.

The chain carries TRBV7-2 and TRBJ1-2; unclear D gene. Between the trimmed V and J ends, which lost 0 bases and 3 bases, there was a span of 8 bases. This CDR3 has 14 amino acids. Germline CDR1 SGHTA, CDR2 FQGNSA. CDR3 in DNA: TGTGCCAGCAGCTTAGCAGTCGGTTACTATGGCTACACCTTC. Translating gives CASSLAVGYYGYTF.

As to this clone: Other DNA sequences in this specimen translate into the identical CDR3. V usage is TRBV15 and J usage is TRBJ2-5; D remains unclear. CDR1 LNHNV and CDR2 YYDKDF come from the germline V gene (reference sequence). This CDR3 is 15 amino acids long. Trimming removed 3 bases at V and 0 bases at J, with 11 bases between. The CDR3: CATSSLTAYQETQYF. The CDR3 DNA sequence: TGTGCCACCAGCAGCCTCACTGCGTACCAAGAGACCCAGTACTTC.

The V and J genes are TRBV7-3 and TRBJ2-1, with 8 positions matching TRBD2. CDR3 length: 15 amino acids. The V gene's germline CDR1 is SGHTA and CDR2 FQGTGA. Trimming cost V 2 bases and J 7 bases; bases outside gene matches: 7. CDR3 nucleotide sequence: TGTGCCAGCAGCTTACTCGGCGAGCGGGGGAATGAGCAGTTCTTC. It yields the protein CASSLLGERGNEQFF.

The CDR3 DNA reads TGTGCCACCAGTGATACTCAAGCGGGAGGGTCCTACAATGAGCAGTTCTTC. Translated, it gives CATSDTQAGGSYNEQFF. The rearrangement links TRBV24-1 to TRBJ2-1; TRBD2 matches at 10 bases. This CDR3 region has 17 residues. V lost 3 bases, J lost 1 base, and 5 bases stayed unmatched. The germline V gene encodes CDR1 KGHDR and CDR2 SFDVKD.

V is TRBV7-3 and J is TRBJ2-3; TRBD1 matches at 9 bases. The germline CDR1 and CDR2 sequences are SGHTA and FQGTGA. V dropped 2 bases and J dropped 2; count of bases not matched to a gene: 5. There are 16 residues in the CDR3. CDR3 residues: CASSLGQGFPTDTQYF. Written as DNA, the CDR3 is TGTGCCAGCAGCTTAGGACAGGGGTTTCCCACAGATACGCAGTATTTT.

The CDR3 sequence: CASSSTPQRGIQETQYF. The CDR3 nucleotides are TGTGCCAGCAGCTCCACCCCCCAGCGGGGGATACAAGAGACCCAGTACTTC. This chain links TRBV7-8 with TRBJ2-5; 8 positions agree with TRBD2. In germline, CDR1 is SGHVS, CDR2 FQNEAQ. V shed 4 bases, J shed 2 bases, and the junction held 12 bases outside the gene matches. This CDR3 has 17 residues. The whole variable domain, filled in from reference TRBV7-8 and TRBJ2-5, reads GAGVSQSPRYKVAKRGQDVALRCDPISGHVSLFWYQQALGQGPEFLTYFQNEAQLDKSGLPSDRFFAERPEGSVSTLKIQRTQQEDSAVYLCASSSTPQRGIQETQYFGPGTRLLVL.

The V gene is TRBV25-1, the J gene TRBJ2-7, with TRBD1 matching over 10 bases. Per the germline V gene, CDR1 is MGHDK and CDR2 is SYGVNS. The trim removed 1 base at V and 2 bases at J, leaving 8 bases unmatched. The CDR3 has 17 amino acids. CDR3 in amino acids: CASSEWGTGAITYEQYF. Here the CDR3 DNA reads TGTGCCAGCAGTGAATGGGGGACAGGGGCGATAACCTACGAGCAGTACTTC.

The CDR3 region is CATSEGRLSNQPQHF. The CDR3 nucleotides read TGTGCCACCAGTGAAGGTAGACTTAGCAATCAGCCCCAGCATTTT. The chain has TRBV24-1 and TRBJ1-5; no clear D gene. The CDR3 contains 15 residues. CDR1 and CDR2 (germline): KGHDR, SFDVKD. V lost 4 bases and J lost 0, with 9 bases in between.

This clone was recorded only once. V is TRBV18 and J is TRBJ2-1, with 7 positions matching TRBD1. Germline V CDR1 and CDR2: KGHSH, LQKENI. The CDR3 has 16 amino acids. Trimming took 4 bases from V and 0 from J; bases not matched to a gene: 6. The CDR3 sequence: CASSRKQGSSYNEQFF. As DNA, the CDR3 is TGTGCCAGCTCACGCAAACAGGGGAGCTCCTACAATGAGCAGTTCTTC.